Here is one T cell receptor (beta chain) with its context. Its antigen is still unknown. This entry is derived from a study of graft-versus-host responses after intestinal transplantation. Study at large: Anti-thymocyte globulin induction, then tacrolimus and steroids for about three years, went to all recipients.

Points from the study as a whole: The study associated peak circulating GvH clone levels with early post-transplant HvG declines.

TCRdb's copy holds only in-frame clones and misses some; the assay was immunoSEQ multiplex PCR. The sample consists of about 83,000 clones, less than 90% of them appearing once. The CDR3 runs to 14 residues. Germline V gene data show CDR1 as SEHNR and CDR2 as FQNEAQ (reference sequence). V lost 6 bases and J lost 7; bases outside the gene matches: 8. Sequencing was performed on unstimulated CD4+ T cells sorted from spleen or lymph node cells, taken before intestinal transplant. This sequence joins TRBV7-9 and TRBJ2-2; the match to TRBD1 covers 7 bases. This receptor was obtained from a human donor who received an intestinal transplant. CDR3 nucleotide sequence: TGTGCCAGCAGTAAGGGGGCGCGGAGCGGGGAGCTGTTTTTT. Translated: CASSKGARSGELFF.